The source of this T cell receptor (beta chain) is a study of blood T cell repertoires in COVID-19. Looking at the study overall: From T cells, B-cell-depleted T cells, or PBMCs came the material, which was cDNA or gDNA.

Looked up from germline, CDR1 is MDHEN and CDR2 is SYDVKM. Deletions cut 6 bases from V and 7 bases from J, with 7 bases between. This CDR3 is 11 amino acids long. In the authors' workflow: Estimates of nucleated cell counts were drawn from the amplification of reference gene primers. TCRdb's copy holds only in-frame clones and misses some; the assay was immunoSEQ multiplex PCR. Clone size and the V and J calls come from that table; the DNA yielded D and trimming. Of around 61,000 clones in the sample, 80% to 85% were seen once. The sequenced sample consisted of peripheral blood. The chain links TRBV28 to TRBJ2-1; the D is unclear. The clonotype was recovered from an elderly man with acute or convalescent COVID-19. The CDR3: CASRRSNEQFF. Written as DNA, the CDR3 is TGTGCCAGCAGACGGTCGAATGAGCAGTTCTTC.